This T cell receptor (beta chain) emerged from a study of OX40 agonist ivuxolimab in advanced cancers. Study-wide results and limits: Both CD4+ and CD8+ T cell populations in blood had undergone clonal expansion by week 6 at 0.1 to 3.0 mg/kg.

About this clone: As yet, its antigen is unknown.

TCRdb's table, derived via immunoSEQ multiplex PCR, lists solely in-frame clones and lacks some. Altogether 60,000 or so clones are present, 84% being singletons, with the ten largest covering around 27%. In germline, CDR1 is SGHAT, CDR2 FQNNGV. CDR3 length: 16 residues. Trimming took 3 bases from V and 5 from J, leaving 18 bases between them. V is TRBV11-2 and J is TRBJ2-3, with no clear D. Material: CD4+ or CD8+ T cells sorted from blood, obtained in a trial of the OX40 agonist ivuxolimab. The sequence came from an adult with an advanced solid tumor such as melanoma, head and neck, liver or kidney cancer. Here the CDR3 DNA reads TGTGCCAGCAGCTTCGTTATAGCCCTAGAGAAAGATACGCAGTATTTT. This gives the protein CASSFVIALEKDTQYF.